A selection of T cell receptor beta chains follows, all from one sample in a study of early T cells in non-severe SARS-CoV-2 infection. TCRdb independently ran MiXCR on the 5' RACE reads; one entry per CDR3 protein. The sample has around 72,000 distinct CDR3 sequences, over 9% seen once; the top ten hold approximately 8%. The sequenced sample was whole blood, obtained at baseline. All receptors derive from an adult who was a healthcare worker with PCR-confirmed SARS-CoV-2 infection or an uninfected control (not recorded which). CDR3s include the opening cysteine and the closing phenylalanine or tryptophan. Fields, in order: D gene, V gene, clone size, J gene, CDR3 DNA, CDR3 protein. A D gene is named only where the DNA matches it firmly. Clone size is shown for a subset of rows, as once, few, many or a class of expanded clone.

>-|TRBV19|few|TRBJ2-7
TGTGCCAGTAGTCCCCGCGGAGGTCACGACGAGCAGTACTTC
CASSPRGGHDEQYF
>-|TRBV2|many|TRBJ1-2
TGTGCCAGCCGACTCCTCCCTAACTATGGCTACACCTTC
CASRLLPNYGYTF
>TRBD1|TRBV19|many|TRBJ1-4
TGTGCCAGTAGGGGACAGCAAGACAATGAAAAACTGTTTTTT
CASRGQQDNEKLFF
>-|TRBV11-3|few|TRBJ2-7
TGTGCCAGCAGCGTCATGGGGGCCGAGCCGTACGAGCAGTACTTC
CASSVMGAEPYEQYF
>-|TRBV20-1|few|TRBJ2-2
TGCAGTGCCATAGGGGTCGGGCGCGGTGGAACCGGGGAGCTGTTTTTT
CSAIGVGRGGTGELFF
>-|TRBV11-1|few|TRBJ2-7
TGTGCCAGCAGCAAAAACTTCGGGGGAGGTTCCGAGCAGTACTTC
CASSKNFGGGSEQYF
>TRBD1|TRBV5-1|many|TRBJ2-7
TGCGCCAGCAGCCCAAGATTGGACAGGGTCTACGAGCAGTACTTC
CASSPRLDRVYEQYF
>-|TRBV27|few|TRBJ2-7
TGTGCCAGCAGTCCCGGGACGAGCTCCTACGAGCAGTACTTC
CASSPGTSSYEQYF
>-|TRBV29-1|-|TRBJ2-1
TGCAGCGCGAGGCCGGGACGAAACAATGAGCAGTTCTTC
CSARPGRNNEQFF
>-|TRBV28|many|TRBJ2-5
TGTGCCAGCAGTCCTGTGTACCAAGAGACCCAGTACTTC
CASSPVYQETQYF
>-|TRBV14|few|TRBJ2-7
TGTGCCAGCAGCCAAGAGGCCTACCAGAGCTACGAGCAGTACTTC
CASSQEAYQSYEQYF
>-|TRBV7-9|few|TRBJ2-3
TGTGCCAGCAGCTCCCCGATCCCCACAGATACGCAGTATTTT
CASSSPIPTDTQYF
>-|TRBV2|few|TRBJ2-3
TGTGCCAGCCGGGGGTGGAGCACAGATACGCAGTATTTT
CASRGWSTDTQYF
>-|TRBV3-1|-|TRBJ2-7
TGTGCCAGCAGTCGAAACAGGGATCGGAACGAGCAGTACTTC
CASSRNRDRNEQYF
>TRBD1|TRBV12-3/TRBV12-4|-|TRBJ2-5
TGTGCCAGCAGCGACATAAGGACAGGGGGCCGGCAAGAGACCCAGTACTTC
CASSDIRTGGRQETQYF
>-|TRBV12-3/TRBV12-4|-|TRBJ2-3
TGTGCCAGCAGTTTCGGTGCGACAGATACGCAGTATTTT
CASSFGATDTQYF
>TRBD2|TRBV14|few|TRBJ2-2
TGTGCCAGCAGCCAACTAGCGGGTTTAACCGGGGAGCTGTTTTTT
CASSQLAGLTGELFF
>-|TRBV27|many|TRBJ2-5
TGTGCCAGCACTTCCTGTTGTGGGCAAGAGACCCAGTACTTC
CASTSCCGQETQYF
>-|TRBV20-1|few|TRBJ1-6
TGCAGTGCTAACAGGGATCGGAATTCACCCCTCCACTTT
CSANRDRNSPLHF
>-|TRBV6-2/TRBV6-3|-|TRBJ2-7
TGTGCCAGCATCCGATCCGCCGGAGGTCCGAACGAGCAGTACTTC
CASIRSAGGPNEQYF
>TRBD1|TRBV12-3/TRBV12-4|many|TRBJ2-7
TGTGCCAGCACCCGGGACAGGGAGGTCAACGAGCAGTACTTC
CASTRDREVNEQYF
>-|TRBV9|many|TRBJ1-4
TGTGCCAGCAGCGTAGTCCCCCAGGGGCTGGGGAATGAAAAACTGTTTTTT
CASSVVPQGLGNEKLFF
>TRBD1|TRBV7-8|many|TRBJ2-2
TGTGCCAGCAGCTTAAGGGCAGGGGGCGCGAACACCGGGGAGCTGTTTTTT
CASSLRAGGANTGELFF
>-|TRBV2|-|TRBJ2-1
TGTGCCAGCAACCCCAAAGGGGCCGTACCCCCAGGCTCCTACAATGAGCAGTTCTTC
CASNPKGAVPPGSYNEQFF
>TRBD1|TRBV6-6|many|TRBJ1-3
TGTGCCAGCAGTTACGGACAGGGGGCTGGAAACACCATATATTTT
CASSYGQGAGNTIYF
>-|TRBV29-1|-|TRBJ1-1
TGCAGCGTTGACCGGGGGGGCAGAGCTGAAGCTTTCTTT
CSVDRGGRAEAFF
>TRBD2|TRBV7-9|few|TRBJ2-5
TGTGCCAGCAGCTCCAGCGGGGGGCGGAATGAGACCCAGTACTTC
CASSSSGGRNETQYF
>TRBD1|TRBV5-6|-|TRBJ1-1
TGTGCCAGCAGCTCCAGCCGGGACAGGGGGCGAGGAGGCACTGAAGCTTTCTTT
CASSSSRDRGRGGTEAFF
>-|TRBV2|many|TRBJ2-5
TGTGCCAGCAGTGAGGGCCCGATTTCGGTACCTCAAGAGACCCAGTACTTC
CASSEGPISVPQETQYF
>-|TRBV5-1|many|TRBJ1-4
TGCGCCAGCAGCTTGGACGTCGGTGAAAAACTGTTTTTT
CASSLDVGEKLFF
>TRBD1|TRBV5-1|many|TRBJ1-5
TGCGCCAGCAGCCCAGGGACAGGCAATCAGCCCCAGCATTTT
CASSPGTGNQPQHF
>-|TRBV20-1|many|TRBJ2-3
TGCAGTGCTAGTAGCCTCGAGAGGGATACGCAGTATTTT
CSASSLERDTQYF
>-|TRBV5-4|-|TRBJ2-7
TGTGCCAGCAGCTTTGGTGGAGGGTCCACCTACGAGCAGTACTTC
CASSFGGGSTYEQYF
>TRBD1|TRBV20-1|-|TRBJ2-3
TGCAGTGCCATACGACAGGGGCGGGCAGATACGCAGTATTTT
CSAIRQGRADTQYF
>-|TRBV9|few|TRBJ2-3
TGTGCCAGCAGCGTCCCCAGGGGAACTAGCACAGATACGCAGTATTTT
CASSVPRGTSTDTQYF
>-|TRBV3-1|many|TRBJ1-2
TGTGCCAGCAGCCAAGACGGGACCCGGAGGGCAGGAGGAGGCTACACCTTC
CASSQDGTRRAGGGYTF
>-|TRBV6-5|many|TRBJ2-7
TGTGCCAGCAGTCAGATAGAGACAGTGAACGAGCAGTACTTC
CASSQIETVNEQYF
>-|TRBV12-3/TRBV12-4|many|TRBJ1-3
TGTGCCAGCAGTTTTTCTGGAAACACCATATATTTT
CASSFSGNTIYF
>-|TRBV6-1|few|TRBJ2-1
TGTGCCAGCAGTGAAGCTAGAGTTGGTGAGCAGTTCTTC
CASSEARVGEQFF
>TRBD1|TRBV10-2|-|TRBJ2-3
TGCGCCAGCAAGCCCCAGGGGGCGACAGATACGCAGTATTTT
CASKPQGATDTQYF
>TRBD1|TRBV12-3/TRBV12-4|-|TRBJ1-4
TGTGCCAGCAGTCAGAACCTCAGGGGGGAAAAACTGTTTTTT
CASSQNLRGEKLFF
>TRBD1|TRBV20-1|-|TRBJ1-1
TGCAGTGCTAGAGGGACAGGTCGAGCTTTCTTT
CSARGTGRAFF
>TRBD1|TRBV4-1|-|TRBJ1-1
TGCGCCAGCAGCCAATCTCCCGGGACAGGGCGAGCTTTCTTT
CASSQSPGTGRAFF
>-|TRBV4-1|-|TRBJ2-5
TGCGCCAGCAGCTGGGGGGCCGGAGAGACCCAGTACTTC
CASSWGAGETQYF
>TRBD1|TRBV2|few|TRBJ2-3
TGTGCCAGCAGTCTACAGGGGCTTAGCACAGATACGCAGTATTTT
CASSLQGLSTDTQYF
>-|TRBV29-1|many|TRBJ2-3
TGCAGCGTTGGACAGGGAGGAGCAGATACGCAGTATTTT
CSVGQGGADTQYF
>-|TRBV7-8|-|TRBJ1-1
TGTGCCAGCAGCTTAGGACGGGCAGGGAAGACTGAAGCTTTCTTT
CASSLGRAGKTEAFF
>-|TRBV7-9|-|TRBJ2-6
TGTGCCAGCAGCGTTACAGGGTATGGTTCTGGGGCCAACGTCCTGACTTTC
CASSVTGYGSGANVLTF
>TRBD1|TRBV11-2|-|TRBJ1-1
TGTGCCAGCAGCTTGGGAAACAGGGGGTCGAACACTGAAGCTTTCTTT
CASSLGNRGSNTEAFF
>TRBD2|TRBV7-2|few|TRBJ2-1
TGTGCCAGCAGCCGACCCAGTCGGGTAGCGGGGGGCCCAGGTTACAATGAGCAGTTCTTC
CASSRPSRVAGGPGYNEQFF